The sequence of this TCR beta chain was determined in a study of T cells in Graves' hyperthyroidism and ophthalmopathy. Overall study context: Peripheral blood was secured at the point of initial diagnosis, before any treatment. Study-wide findings and caveats: Model-based prediction identified ophthalmopathy a median roughly six months prior to its onset.

Comment on this clonotype: The antigen is unknown.

The germline gives CDR1 GTSNPN, CDR2 SVGIG (reference sequence). The CDR3 extends over 13 amino acids. Between the trimmed V and J ends, which lost 0 bases and 7 bases, there was a span of 12 bases. Using RNA transcripts as the source, TCR beta CDR3 regions were amplified. TCR CDR3 regions were first amplified by RT-PCR with HTBI primers. TCRdb passed the multiplex PCR reads through MiXCR, listing each CDR3 protein once. The sample lists about 640,000 distinct CDR3 sequences; 20% to 25% were seen once. This TCR came from a man younger than 45 with Graves' ophthalmopathy. Sequencing was carried out using blood. The chain joins TRBV30 to TRBJ1-2; no firm D call. The CDR3 DNA sequence: TGTGCCTGGAGTGTACTTGAGACAACTGGCTACACCTTC. This translates into CAWSVLETTGYTF.